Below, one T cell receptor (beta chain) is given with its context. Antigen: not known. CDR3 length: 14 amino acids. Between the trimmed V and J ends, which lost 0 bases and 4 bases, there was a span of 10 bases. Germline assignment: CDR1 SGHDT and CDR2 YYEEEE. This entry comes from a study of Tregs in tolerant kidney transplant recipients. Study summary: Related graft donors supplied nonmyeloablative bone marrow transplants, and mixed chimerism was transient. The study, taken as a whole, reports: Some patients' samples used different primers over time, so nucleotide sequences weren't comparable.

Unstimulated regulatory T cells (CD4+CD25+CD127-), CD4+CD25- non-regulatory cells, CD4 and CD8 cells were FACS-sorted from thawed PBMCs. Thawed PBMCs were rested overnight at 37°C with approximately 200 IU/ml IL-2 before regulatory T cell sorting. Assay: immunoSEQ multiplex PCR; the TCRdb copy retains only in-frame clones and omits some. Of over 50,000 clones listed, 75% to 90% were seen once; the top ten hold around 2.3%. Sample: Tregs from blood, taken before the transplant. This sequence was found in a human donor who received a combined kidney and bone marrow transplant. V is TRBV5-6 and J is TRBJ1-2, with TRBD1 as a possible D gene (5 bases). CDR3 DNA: TGTGCCAGCAGCTTGGTCCAGGGCTTCTATGGCTACACCTTC. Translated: CASSLVQGFYGYTF.